The text below deals with one TCR beta chain. As yet, its antigen is unknown. The CDR3 has 14 residues. V was pared by 4 bases and J by 4 bases, with 2 bases of the junction left unmatched. Germline assignment: CDR1 ENHRY and CDR2 SYGVKD. TCRdb's table, derived via immunoSEQ multiplex PCR, lists solely in-frame clones and lacks some. This sample carries about 51,000 clones, over 75% of them seen once, and the ten largest clones take about 5%. Time point indicated: week 5, during vaccination. In every dose of vaccine, 300 ug of mutant IDH1 20-mer peptide was given alongside topical imiquimod. The data were taken from a study of a mutant IDH1 vaccine in newly diagnosed glioma. Study-wide context: Previous treatment comprised radiotherapy, temozolomide, or both, mostly both.

The rearrangement joins TRBV10-3 to TRBJ2-2, with TRBD2 identical over 8 bases. This clonotype originated in a man aged 50-59 years with glioma. The sequencing used PBMCs, collected from a glioma patient whose treatment included an IDH1 peptide vaccine. CDR3 sequence reads: CAISVAGGTGELFF. The CDR3 bases are TGTGCCATCAGTGTGGCGGGGGGCACCGGGGAGCTGTTTTTT.